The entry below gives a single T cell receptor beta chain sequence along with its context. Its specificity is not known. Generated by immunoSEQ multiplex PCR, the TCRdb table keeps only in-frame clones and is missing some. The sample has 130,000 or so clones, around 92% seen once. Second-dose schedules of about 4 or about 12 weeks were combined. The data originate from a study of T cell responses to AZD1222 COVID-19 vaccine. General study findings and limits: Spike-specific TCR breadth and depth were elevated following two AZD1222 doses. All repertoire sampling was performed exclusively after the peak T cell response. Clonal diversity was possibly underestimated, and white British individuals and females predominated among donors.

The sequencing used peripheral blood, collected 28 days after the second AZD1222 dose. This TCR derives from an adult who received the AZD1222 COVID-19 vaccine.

The CDR3 DNA follows: TGCGCCAGCAGCTTGGCTCAGGCGGGCACCGGGGAGCTGTTTTTT. Translating it yields CASSLAQAGTGELFF. The rearrangement links TRBV5-1 to TRBJ2-2; D perhaps matches TRBD2 (5 bases). This CDR3 region has 15 residues. Trimming took 0 bases from V and 4 from J, leaving 10 bases between them. CDR1 is SGHRS, CDR2 YFSETQ, per germline.